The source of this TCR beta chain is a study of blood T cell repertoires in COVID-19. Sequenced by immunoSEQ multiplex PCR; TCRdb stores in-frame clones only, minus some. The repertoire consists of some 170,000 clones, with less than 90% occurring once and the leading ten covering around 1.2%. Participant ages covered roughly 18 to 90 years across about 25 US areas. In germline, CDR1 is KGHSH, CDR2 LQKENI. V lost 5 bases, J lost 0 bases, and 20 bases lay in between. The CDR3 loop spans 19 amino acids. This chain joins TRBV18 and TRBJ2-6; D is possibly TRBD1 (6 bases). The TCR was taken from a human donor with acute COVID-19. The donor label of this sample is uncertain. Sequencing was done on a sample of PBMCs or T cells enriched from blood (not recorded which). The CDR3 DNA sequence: TGTGCCAGCTCATGGTCAGGGGACATCCGCGCCTCTGGGGCCAACGTCCTGACTTTC. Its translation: CASSWSGDIRASGANVLTF.